These T cell receptor beta chains were read from a single sample in a study of chemoradiotherapy in HPV16-positive cancers. Assay: immunoSEQ multiplex PCR; the TCRdb copy retains only in-frame clones and omits some. This sample yields around 30,000 clones, of which about nine tenths are seen a single time; about 20% belongs to the top ten. The sample here was blood, taken from a patient who underwent chemoradiotherapy. These receptors were obtained from a human donor with HPV-associated anogenital cancer. CDR3s include the opening cysteine and the closing phenylalanine or tryptophan. D genes are given only for firm matches. The size of a clone is reported for some rows only, either as once, few or many, or as a class for expanded clones.

j_call d_call v_call clone_size cdr3_nt cdr3_aa
TRBJ2-2 - TRBV5-4 - TGTGCCAGCAGCCCAGCGGAGTTGAACACCGGGGAGCTGTTTTTT CASSPAELNTGELFF
TRBJ2-1 - TRBV14 - TGTGCCAGCAGCCAAGTTATGAAGGGAAAGGTTTTGGATGAGCAGTTCTTC CASSQVMKGKVLDEQFF
TRBJ1-5 TRBD1 TRBV7-3 - TGTGCCAGCAGCTTAGGCAGGGGGGATCAGCCCCAGCATTTT CASSLGRGDQPQHF
TRBJ1-1 - TRBV10-3 - TGTGCCATCAGGGGATGGGGTGCTGAAGCTTTCTTT CAIRGWGAEAFF
TRBJ2-2 TRBD1 TRBV27 once TGTGCCAGCCGAAAGGTTTCCGGGACAGGAAACACCGGGGAGCTGTTTTTT CASRKVSGTGNTGELFF
TRBJ1-3 TRBD1 TRBV5-6 - TGTGCCACCGCGACAGGGGGTTTTTTCGGAAACACCATATATTTT CATATGGFFGNTIYF
TRBJ1-2 - TRBV6-5 - TGTGCCAGCAGTCCCGATAGCTGGCGGTATGGCTACACCTTC CASSPDSWRYGYTF
TRBJ1-6 - TRBV18 few TGTGCCAGCTCACCACAGGGACCGAGTAATTCACCCCTCCACTTT CASSPQGPSNSPLHF
TRBJ2-5 - TRBV6-5 once TGTGCCAGCAGTTCGCCGGGGCGGGTCGAGACCCAGTACTTC CASSSPGRVETQYF
TRBJ2-7 - TRBV11-1 - TGTGCCAGCAGCTCCGGGACTGCAAAGCAGTACTTC CASSSGTAKQYF
TRBJ2-3 TRBD2 TRBV5-4 - TGTGCCAGCAGCTCCCGACTAGCGGGAGGACCAGATACGCAGTATTTT CASSSRLAGGPDTQYF
TRBJ2-6 - TRBV7-8 - TGTGCCAGCAGCACACAAACCGGGACCCTTTCTGGGGCCAACGTCCTGACTTTC CASSTQTGTLSGANVLTF
TRBJ1-2 - TRBV6-1 - TGTGCCAGCAGTGAAAGGTGGGGGGTCGCTATTGGCTACACCTTC CASSERWGVAIGYTF
TRBJ1-2 - TRBV2 once TGTGCCAGCAGCCACCCCGACGGCTACACCTTC CASSHPDGYTF
TRBJ1-2 TRBD1 TRBV28 - TGTGCCAGCAGTTTAAAAACGGGACAGGATACTAACTATGGCTACACCTTC CASSLKTGQDTNYGYTF
TRBJ2-1 TRBD1 TRBV6-6 - TGTGCCAGCAGTTTTACAGGGGATGAGCAGTTCTTC CASSFTGDEQFF
TRBJ2-1 - TRBV27 once TGTGCCAGCAGTTTACAGATTTCCTCCTACAATGAGCAGTTCTTC CASSLQISSYNEQFF
TRBJ1-2 - TRBV7-2 - TGTGCCAGCAGCGCCAGAGAATACAGGGCGGGTGGCTACACCTTC CASSAREYRAGGYTF
TRBJ1-1 - TRBV5-4 once TGTGCCAGCAGCTTGGAGGTCGGGAACACTGAAGCTTTCTTT CASSLEVGNTEAFF
TRBJ2-7 - TRBV6-5 once TGTGCCAGCAGTTACTTCTACGAGCAGTACTTC CASSYFYEQYF
TRBJ1-1 - TRBV5-1 - TGCGCCAGCAGCTTGGCCGCATGGCAGATGAACACTGAAGCTTTCTTT CASSLAAWQMNTEAFF
TRBJ2-1 TRBD2 TRBV25-1 - TGTGCCAGCACCCAAAGCGGGAGTGTTAACAATGAGCAGTTCTTC CASTQSGSVNNEQFF
TRBJ2-1 - TRBV7-6 - TGTGCCAGCAGCTTACAGTCAGTGAGCTCCTACAATGAGCAGTTCTTC CASSLQSVSSYNEQFF
TRBJ2-3 TRBD2 TRBV29-1 - TGCGCCGGGCTACGACTAGCGGGTGGTACGCAGTATTTT CAGLRLAGGTQYF